Listed here are 10 T cell receptor beta chains from one sample, sequenced in a study of regulatory T cells in long-lasting Graves disease. As for time point: newly diagnosed GD, antithyroid drugs for less than 3 months. From PBMCs, RNA was extracted and then used to make the TCR library. In building TCR beta libraries, iRepertoire HTBI primers were used together with Arm-PCR of CDR3 regions. TCRdb reanalysed the multiplex PCR reads using MiXCR and keeps one entry per CDR3 protein. Counted here are about 220,000 distinct CDR3 sequences, around 19% occurring once; the ten biggest clones make up 12%. The same specimen was also included in a second study, on T cells in Graves' hyperthyroidism and ophthalmopathy.

Sequences were derived from peripheral blood mononuclear cells (PBMCs), sampled at new diagnosis, from a patient treated with antithyroid drugs. All receptors derive from a woman aged 30 to 39 with Graves disease.

This clonotype came up many times. This chain joins TRBV6-1 and TRBJ1-6; 9 positions match TRBD1. This CDR3 region has 16 residues. Germline V CDR1 and CDR2: MNHNS, SASEGT. Unmatched junction bases numbered 8, after V lost 5 bases and J lost 6 bases. The CDR3 DNA sequence: TGTGCCAGCAGTCCACGTGGGACAGGGACTAATTCACCCCTCCACTTT. As protein: CASSPRGTGTNSPLHF.

The gene calls are TRBV5-1 and TRBJ1-2, with TRBD1 as a possible D gene (5 bases). In germline, CDR1 is SGHRS, CDR2 YFSETQ. The CDR3 sequence is 13 residues long. V lost 4 bases and J 7 bases, leaving 14 bases between the germline ends. CDR3 in amino acids: CASSTSGAIGYTF. CDR3 DNA sequence: TGCGCCAGCAGCACCTCCGGGGCGATTGGCTACACCTTC.

This clonotype appeared many times. The chain uses TRBV13 and TRBJ1-1; TRBD1 matches 8 bases. The CDR3 consists of 14 residues. Germline assignment: CDR1 PRHDT and CDR2 FYEKMQ (reference sequence). The J segment lost 4 bases and the V segment lost 6 bases, leaving 7 bases of the junction unmatched. Written as DNA, the CDR3 is TGTGCCAGCAGGAGGGGACAGGTAGGCACTGAAGCTTTCTTT. This translates into CASRRGQVGTEAFF.

This clonotype was counted only a few times. With a much larger clone just one base away, this may be a read error. The chain recombines TRBV19 with TRBJ2-3, with 8 bases identical to TRBD2. Germline V gene lookup returns CDR1 LNHDA and CDR2 SQIVND (reference sequence). This CDR3 comprises 14 residues. In DNA, the CDR3 is TGTGCCAGTAGTATCACTAGCGGTACAGATACGCATTATTTT. It codes for CASSITSGTDTHYF.

This clonotype was counted at least ten times. V usage is TRBV12-3 or TRBV12-4 and J usage is TRBJ2-1; D might be TRBD1 (8 bases). The CDR3 has 19 amino acids. V dropped 1 base and J dropped 5 bases, with 24 bases sitting between them. The CDR3 DNA follows: TGTGCCAGCAGTTTAGGTCTCCGAGGGAACAGGGGGAGGGACAATGAGCAGTTCTTC. Protein: CASSLGLRGNRGRDNEQFF.

This clonotype showed up many times. This chain connects TRBV20-1 to TRBJ2-5; TRBD2 is a possible D gene (7 bases). Looked up from germline, CDR1 is DFQATT and CDR2 is SNEGSKA (reference sequence). The CDR3 runs 14 residues. V was cut by 6 bases and J by 4 bases, with 18 bases left in between. DNA of the CDR3: TGCAGTGCCTCGGGGGCAGGGAGGGGAGAGACCCAGTACTTC. It is translated as CSASGAGRGETQYF.

This clonotype has ten or more counts. The chain has TRBV20-1 and TRBJ2-3; the D is unclear. The V end lost 0 bases, the J end lost 5 bases, and 12 bases lay between the germline ends. Germline-derived CDR1 and CDR2 are DFQATT and SNEGSKA (reference sequence). The CDR3 contains 14 residues. This CDR3 reads CSARDRPPGDTQYF. In DNA, the CDR3 is TGCAGTGCTAGAGATCGACCGCCCGGAGATACGCAGTATTTT.

This clonotype appeared many times. The gene calls are TRBV5-1 and TRBJ2-6; TRBD2 aligns across 7 bases. The CDR3 contains 16 residues. The V gene end was trimmed by 0 bases and the J gene end by 0 bases; junction bases not matched to a gene: 0. Germline CDR1 SGHRS, CDR2 YFSETQ. The CDR3 loop reads CASSLGGGSGANVLTF. The CDR3 coding sequence is TGCGCCAGCAGCTTGGGGGGGGGCTCTGGGGCCAACGTCCTGACTTTC.

This clonotype showed up many times. V gene TRBV28 combines with J gene TRBJ2-1, with D uncertain. The CDR3 contains 13 residues. Germline V gene lookup returns CDR1 MDHEN and CDR2 SYDVKM. Trimming shortened V by 5 bases and J by 7 bases, and 12 bases separated the two germline ends. CDR3 amino acids: CASSPVVGNEQFF. The CDR3 DNA is TGTGCCAGCAGTCCGGTGGTTGGAAATGAGCAGTTCTTC.

This clonotype was detected ten times or more. The V and J genes are TRBV7-9 and TRBJ1-1; 7 nucleotides line up with TRBD1. The trim removed 5 bases at V and 2 bases at J, leaving 8 bases unmatched. The V gene's germline CDR1 is SEHNR and CDR2 FQNEAQ (reference sequence). The CDR3 loop spans 15 amino acids. For the CDR3, the DNA is TGTGCCAGCAGCCCCTACAGGGGTTTCAACACTGAAGCTTTCTTT. It codes for CASSPYRGFNTEAFF.